These 18 T cell receptor beta chains were all obtained from the same sample, sequenced in a study of blood T cells in healthy people across ages. With a J-beta primer mix and a sample-barcoded 5' primer, a second PCR ran about 7 to 12 cycles. TCRdb independently ran MiXCR on the 5' RACE reads; one entry per CDR3 protein. This sample carries hundreds of thousands of distinct CDR3 sequences, around 41% of them seen once, and the ten largest clones take about 32%. Source material: blood. The receptors here all came from a man older than 75 in good health.

This chain uses TRBV28 with TRBJ2-5, with D perhaps TRBD2 (5 bases). The CDR3 sequence is 13 residues long. The germline V gene has CDR1 MDHEN and CDR2 SYDVKM. V was pared by 4 bases and J by 11 bases, with 17 bases between. This chain's CDR3 is CASSSGRRNEQYF. DNA of the CDR3: TGTGCCAGCAGTTCCGGGCGGAGGAATGAGCAGTACTTC.

This clonotype showed up just once. The V gene is TRBV20-1, the J gene TRBJ2-7; D remains unclear. The CDR3 loop spans 14 amino acids. Germline V gene lookup returns CDR1 DFQATT and CDR2 SNEGSKA (reference sequence). Trimming stripped 6 bases from V and 7 bases from J, with 22 bases between. Here the CDR3 reads CSAATIRRTNEQYF. Written as DNA, the CDR3 is TGCAGTGCGGCCACTATTCGGAGAACCAATGAGCAGTACTTC.

This chain connects TRBV6-1 to TRBJ2-6; D may correspond to TRBD1 or TRBD2 (5 bases each). The ends were cut back, 7 bases at V and 0 bases at J, with 13 bases in the middle. The CDR3 contains 16 residues. Germline V gene data show CDR1 as MNHNS and CDR2 as SASEGT. The chain's CDR3 is CASTEGQISGANVLTF. DNA of the CDR3: TGTGCCAGCACCGAGGGGCAAATCTCTGGGGCCAACGTCCTGACTTTC.

This clonotype was seen repeatedly, ten times or more. The chain employs TRBV12-3 or TRBV12-4 and TRBJ2-3, with TRBD2 matching 7 bases. The trim removed 3 bases at V and 1 base at J, leaving 1 base unmatched. The CDR3 length is 14 residues. CDR3 residues: CASSLAGGTDTQYF. DNA of the CDR3: TGTGCCAGCAGTTTGGCGGGGGGCACAGATACGCAGTATTTT.

Concerning this clonotype: Compared with germline, one end of the junction differs, possibly owing to a read error. The rearrangement uses TRBV20-1 and TRBJ1-5; D not resolved. This CDR3 comprises 12 residues. CDR1 and CDR2 from the germline V gene are DFQATT and SNEGSKA (reference sequence). The CDR3 loop is CSAREGNQPKHF. In nucleotides, the CDR3 is TGCAGTGCTAGAGAGGGGAATCAGCCCAAGCATTTT.

About this clonotype itself: A read error may be the cause here, since a much bigger clone is one base away. The genes are TRBV4-3 and TRBJ2-1, with D possibly TRBD1 on 6 matching bases. This CDR3 spans 16 amino acids. Germline CDR1 and CDR2: LGHNA and YSLEER. Here the CDR3 DNA reads TGCGCCAGCAGCCAAGTTGGGACAACCTCCTGCAATGAGCAGTTCTTC. As protein: CASSQVGTTSCNEQFF.

The V and J genes are TRBV7-2 and TRBJ2-1; 10 bases map to TRBD2. V gave up 4 bases and J gave up 6 bases; unmatched junction bases: 6. Germline V CDR1 and CDR2: SGHTA, FQGNSA. This CDR3 is 15 amino acids long. This CDR3 is CASSSQSGGANEQFF. CDR3 in DNA: TGTGCCAGCAGCTCCCAAAGCGGGGGGGCCAATGAGCAGTTCTTC. Drawing the rest from reference TRBV7-2 and TRBJ2-1, the complete variable domain is GAGVSQSPSNKVTEKGKDVELRCDPISGHTALYWYRQSLGQGLEFLIYFQGNSAPDKSGLPSDRFSAERTGGSVSTLTIQRTQQEDSAVYLCASSSQSGGANEQFFGPGTRLTVL.

This chain joins TRBV20-1 and TRBJ2-3, with a weak D call TRBD2 (6 bases). The length of the CDR3 is 17 residues. From germline, CDR1 is DFQATT and CDR2 SNEGSKA (reference sequence). Trimming stripped 5 bases from V and 0 bases from J, with 21 bases between. Here the CDR3 DNA reads TGCAGTGCTCCCGTCCGGGGTAGCGGCGCTAGCACAGATACGCAGTATTTT. It codes for CSAPVRGSGASTDTQYF.

The chain links TRBV20-1 to TRBJ1-5, with D possibly being TRBD1 (6 bases). CDR1 is DFQATT and CDR2 is SNEGSKA in the germline V gene (reference sequence). The CDR3 spans 14 residues. The V gene lost 5 bases and the J gene lost 5 bases, with 16 bases spanning the gap. The CDR3 spells CSAGLGQGYQPQHF. Here the CDR3 DNA reads TGCAGTGCTGGGCTAGGGCAGGGGTATCAGCCCCAGCATTTT.

This clonotype was seen many times. CDR3 bases: TGTGCCAGCAGCCTCGGGAGGTCCGGGGAGCTGTTTTTT. Protein sequence: CASSLGRSGELFF. The chain combines TRBV3-1 with TRBJ2-2; the match to TRBD2 covers 7 bases. The CDR3 loop spans 13 amino acids. With 4 bases clipped from V and 6 bases from J, the junction kept 2 bases outside the gene matches. Looked up from germline, CDR1 is LGHDT and CDR2 is YNNKEL (reference sequence). The full variable domain, completed using reference TRBV3-1 and TRBJ2-2, is DTAVSQTPKYLVTQMGNDKSIKCEQNLGHDTMYWYKQDSKKFLKIMFSYNNKELIINETVPNRFSPKSPDKAHLNLHINSLELGDSAVYFCASSLGRSGELFFGEGSRLTVL.

The chain employs TRBV28 and TRBJ2-5; weak D call: TRBD2 (5 bases). Per germline, CDR1 MDHEN and CDR2 SYDVKM. Trimming cost V 7 bases and J 4 bases, with 19 bases left between them. The CDR3 has 15 residues. Here the CDR3 reads CASISPKGRGETQYF. In DNA, the CDR3 is TGTGCCAGCATTTCCCCCAAGGGCCGGGGAGAGACCCAGTACTTC.

The chain links TRBV7-2 to TRBJ2-7; D perhaps matches TRBD2 (6 bases). The J call may be mistaken, given a closer DNA end match to TRBJ2-5. Germline CDR1 is SGHTA and CDR2 is FQGNSA. The CDR3 length is 13 residues. The CDR3 DNA reads TGTGCCAGCAGCTTAGACGGAGGGGAGACCCAGTACTTC. Encoded protein: CASSLDGGETQYF.

This chain joins TRBV20-1 and TRBJ1-2; D may be TRBD1 (5 bases). CDR1 is DFQATT, CDR2 SNEGSKA, per germline (reference sequence). V was trimmed by 1 base and J by 12 bases, leaving 18 bases between them. The CDR3 loop spans 13 amino acids. This chain's CDR3 is CSARVGASGGHTF. CDR3 in DNA: TGCAGTGCTAGAGTAGGGGCATCGGGAGGCCACACCTTC.

CDR3 sequence: CASIPGGPAGGTQETQYF. CDR3 nucleotides: TGTGCCAGCATCCCTGGGGGGCCAGCGGGGGGGACCCAAGAGACCCAGTACTTC. The chain carries TRBV12-3 or TRBV12-4 and TRBJ2-5; TRBD2 agrees at 10 bases. There are 18 residues in the CDR3. The V and J ends lost 7 bases and 1 base, in that order; junction bases with no gene match: 15.

This clonotype was observed a handful of times. V usage is TRBV10-3 and J usage is TRBJ2-5; D perhaps matches TRBD1 (5 bases). The CDR3 contains 14 residues. The germline gives CDR1 ENHRY, CDR2 SYGVKD. Between the trimmed V and J ends, which lost 10 bases and 2 bases, there was a span of 17 bases. For the CDR3, the DNA is TGTGCCACGGCAATGGCTGACAGTCAAGAGACCCAGTACTTC. This translates into CATAMADSQETQYF.

The chain joins TRBV10-2 to TRBJ2-1; 10 bases agree with TRBD2. The J call may be faulty, since TRBJ2-7 better matches the DNA end. The CDR3 has 15 amino acids. Germline V CDR1 and CDR2: WSHSY, SAAADI. The CDR3 loop reads CASRLAGDAYNEQYF. The CDR3 DNA reads as TGCGCCAGCAGGCTAGCGGGAGATGCCTACAATGAGCAGTACTTC.

This clonotype appeared a few times. This chain uses TRBV12-3 or TRBV12-4 with TRBJ2-5, with 11 bases lining up with TRBD2. The CDR3 has 16 amino acids. Trimming took 5 bases from V and 1 from J; bases not matched to a gene: 6. Here the CDR3 DNA reads TGTGCCAGCAGTCGGACTAGCGGGCCCCTCCAAGAGACCCAGTACTTC. It specifies CASSRTSGPLQETQYF.

The chain is built from TRBV21-1 and TRBJ2-6; the table's D call, TRBD1, has no DNA check behind it. TRBV21-1 is a pseudogene segment. The CDR3 runs to 17 residues. The CDR3 is CASRGKTGATGANVLTF. CDR3 bases: TGTGCCAGCAGGGGTAAGACAGGGGCGACTGGGGCCAACGTCCTGACTTTC.